There are a few counts of the clone carrying this TCR beta chain. This specimen comes from a study of blood T cells in healthy people across ages. Germline V gene data show CDR1 as MDHEN and CDR2 as SYDVKM. The V end lost 5 bases, the J end lost 6 bases, and 18 bases lay between the germline ends. The CDR3 totals 15 residues. A second PCR, run for roughly 7 to 12 cycles, used a sample-barcoded 5' primer plus a J-beta primer mix. Using its own MiXCR run on the 5' RACE reads, TCRdb lists one record per CDR3 protein. Of 1.5 million to 2 million distinct CDR3 sequences listed, approximately 50% are singletons. Caucasian, healthy and from Russia, the donors were aged between 6 and 90.

The chain recombines TRBV28 with TRBJ2-3; D possibly uses TRBD1 or TRBD2 (6 bases each). The clonotype originates from a woman in her thirties or forties in good health. Sequenced: blood. Written as DNA, the CDR3 is TGTGCCAGCAGTCTCGAGGGGGGACCCAGGGATACGCAGTATTTT. This translates into CASSLEGGPRDTQYF.